The 14 T cell receptor beta chains below come from one sample, sequenced in a study of T cells of healthy individuals. TCRdb re-analysed the 5' RACE reads in MiXCR, keeping a single row per CDR3 protein. The table shows 95,000 to 100,000 distinct CDR3 sequences, with 17% occurring only once. These receptor sequences come from a human donor in good health.

The chain is built from TRBV3-1 and TRBJ1-5; a weak D match, TRBD1 (6 bases). The V gene's germline CDR1 is LGHDT and CDR2 YNNKEL (reference sequence). This CDR3 has 12 amino acids. V shed 5 bases and J shed 6 bases, with 8 bases lying between them. The CDR3 reads CASSEQGQPQHF. CDR3 bases: TGTGCCAGCAGCGAACAGGGTCAGCCCCAGCATTTT.

This clonotype was found a few times. As DNA, the CDR3 is TGTGCCAGCAGCCAAGTAACCCAGGCCTACGAGCAGTACTTC. Its translation is CASSQVTQAYEQYF. The chain couples TRBV4-2 to TRBJ2-7, with no clear D. Deletions cut 1 base from V and 2 bases from J, with 9 bases between. The CDR3 loop spans 14 amino acids. Germline V lookup: CDR1 LGHNA, CDR2 YNFKEQ.

V and J are TRBV18 and TRBJ1-6; the D gene is possibly TRBD1 (6 bases). The CDR3 is 13 amino acids. Trimming shortened V by 6 bases and J by 6 bases, and 9 bases separated the two germline ends. Germline values: CDR1 KGHSH, CDR2 LQKENI. The CDR3 loop reads CASSPDSNSPLHF. For the CDR3, the DNA is TGTGCCAGCTCGCCGGACAGTAATTCACCCCTCCACTTT. Complete variable domain (other parts from reference TRBV18 and TRBJ1-6): NAGVMQNPRHLVRRRGQEARLRCSPMKGHSHVYWYRQLPEEGLKFMVYLQKENIIDESGMPKERFSAEFPKEGPSILRIQQVVRGDSAAYFCASSPDSNSPLHFGNGTRLTVT.

This clonotype has just a few counts. CDR3 DNA: TGCGCCAGCAGACGAATCGGGGCGAACGGGGAGCTGTTTTTT. Residues: CASRRIGANGELFF. The genes are TRBV4-1 and TRBJ2-2; D tentatively fits TRBD1 or TRBD2 (5 bases each). The CDR3 length is 14 residues. The V and J ends lost 6 bases and 7 bases respectively, with 15 bases between them. Germline V gene sequence: CDR1 MGHRA, CDR2 YSYEKL.

This sequence joins TRBV9 and TRBJ1-3; the D is unclear. V was trimmed by 5 bases and J by 0 bases, leaving 9 bases between them. The CDR3 consists of 14 residues. Germline V gene lookup returns CDR1 SGDLS and CDR2 YYNGEE. Here the CDR3 DNA reads TGTGCCAGCAGTGACTTGAGCTCTGGAAACACCATATATTTT. This sequence encodes CASSDLSSGNTIYF.

This clonotype was counted only a few times. The rearrangement joins TRBV29-1 to TRBJ1-2; D gene uncertain. The CDR3 loop spans 9 amino acids. CDR1 and CDR2 from the germline V gene are SQVTM and ANQGSEA. The V end was cut by 1 base, the J end by 8 bases, with 2 bases between. Here the CDR3 DNA reads TGCAGCGTTGAAGTGGGCTACACCTTC. It specifies CSVEVGYTF.

The chain is built from TRBV10-3 and TRBJ1-5; D call uncertain. Germline V gives CDR1 ENHRY, CDR2 SYGVKD. V lost 3 bases and J lost 0, with 3 bases in between. This CDR3 is 13 amino acids long. CDR3 sequence: CAISENSNQPQHF. CDR3 in DNA: TGTGCCATCAGTGAAAATAGCAATCAGCCCCAGCATTTT.

V gene TRBV4-2 combines with J gene TRBJ2-5; 8 bases are shared with TRBD2. This CDR3 has 15 amino acids. Germline CDR1 and CDR2: LGHNA and YNFKEQ. The J segment lost 4 bases and the V segment lost 4 bases, leaving 8 bases of the junction unmatched. For the CDR3, the DNA is TGTGCCAGCAGCCCCGGGACTAGAGCGCGAGAGACCCAGTACTTC. Translation: CASSPGTRARETQYF.

V and J are TRBV29-1 and TRBJ1-1; perhaps TRBD1 as D (6 bases). The CDR3 has 13 amino acids. Germline values: CDR1 SQVTM, CDR2 ANQGSEA. The V end was cut by 6 bases, the J end by 0 bases, with 11 bases between. DNA of the CDR3: TGCAGCGTCTACGGGACATTGAACACTGAAGCTTTCTTT. Protein product: CSVYGTLNTEAFF.

V is TRBV20-1 and J is TRBJ2-5; possible D gene TRBD2, 6 bases. V was pared by 2 bases and J by 1 base, with 11 bases between. Germline lookup yields CDR1 DFQATT and CDR2 SNEGSKA (reference sequence). This CDR3 comprises 14 residues. The CDR3 reads CSARTGGSQETQYF. The CDR3 bases are TGCAGTGCTAGAACCGGGGGTTCCCAAGAGACCCAGTACTTC.

This rearrangement joins TRBV29-1 to TRBJ1-2, with TRBD1 as a possible D gene (5 bases). Between the trimmed V and J ends, which lost 7 bases and 4 bases, there was a span of 16 bases. Germline CDR1 is SQVTM and CDR2 is ANQGSEA. This CDR3 has 13 amino acids. The DNA for the CDR3 is TGCAGCGGGGGCCAAGGGCCATCCTATGGCTACACCTTC. It translates to CSGGQGPSYGYTF.

This clonotype turned up a few times. CDR3 region: CASRIRTNEQFF. CDR3 bases: TGTGCCAGCAGAATCAGAACCAATGAGCAGTTCTTC. The chain employs TRBV7-8 and TRBJ2-1; no firm D call. Germline CDR1 reads SGHVS; CDR2 reads FQNEAQ. Trimming took 6 bases from V and 6 from J, leaving 9 bases between them. CDR3 size: 12 residues.

This clonotype was detected many times. The chain couples TRBV20-1 to TRBJ2-7; the D gene is possibly TRBD2 (6 bases). The ends were cut back, 1 base at V and 6 bases at J, with 16 bases in the middle. The CDR3 is made up of 14 amino acids. Per germline, CDR1 DFQATT and CDR2 SNEGSKA (reference sequence). The CDR3 coding sequence is TGCAGTGCTAGAGTCTCCCCCGGGAGATCCGAGCAGTACTTC. It translates to CSARVSPGRSEQYF.

There are many counts of this clonotype. The J gene is TRBJ2-4, the V gene TRBV6-1; maybe TRBD2 (5 bases). Trimming stripped 4 bases from V and 8 bases from J, with 15 bases between. CDR1 MNHNS and CDR2 SASEGT come from the germline V gene. The CDR3 is made up of 14 amino acids. The CDR3 bases are TGTGCCAGCAGTGGGTCCCAGAGAGGGCACATTCAGTACTTC. Protein sequence: CASSGSQRGHIQYF.